What follows are 8 T cell receptor beta chains derived from one specimen sequenced in a study of shared clonotypes between healthy human individuals. Some clones are missing from TCRdb's copy, which holds only in-frame ones; the method was immunoSEQ multiplex PCR. The data show 740,000 or so clones, about three quarters seen once. The sample was memory CD4+ T cells sorted from blood. The subset denotes: CD45RA-negative fraction. Receptor source: a woman aged 25 to 39 in good health.

This clone was seen a single time. V and J are TRBV19 and TRBJ2-2; 8 positions agree with TRBD1. The germline CDR1 and CDR2 sequences are LNHDA and SQIVND (reference sequence). With V trimmed by 3 bases and J by 3 bases, 3 bases remained unmatched. CDR3 length: 15 residues. This CDR3 is CASSIQGADTGELFF. The DNA for the CDR3 is TGTGCCAGTAGTATCCAGGGGGCCGACACCGGGGAGCTGTTTTTT.

This clone has more than one count but fewer than ten. The CDR3 here is CASTYQRDTNEQFF. CDR3 nucleotides: TGTGCCAGCACGTACCAGCGGGACACCAATGAGCAGTTCTTC. The V gene is TRBV6-5, the J gene TRBJ2-1; maybe TRBD2 (7 bases). The germline CDR1 and CDR2 sequences are MNHEY and SVGAGI. This CDR3 has 14 amino acids. Trimming removed 7 bases at V and 6 bases at J, with 16 bases between.

This clone was counted a few times. The chain uses TRBV6-1 and TRBJ1-3, with unresolved D. CDR1 and CDR2 (germline): MNHNS, SASEGT. The CDR3 extends over 16 amino acids. V lost 4 bases and J 1 base, leaving 14 bases between the germline ends. CDR3 amino acids: CASSAGHSRSGNTIYF. CDR3 DNA: TGTGCCAGCAGTGCGGGTCATTCCCGTTCTGGAAACACCATATATTTT.

The V call is TRBV6-1, the J call TRBJ2-5, with D possibly being TRBD2 (5 bases). The better agreement between TRBJ2-7 and the DNA end casts doubt on the J call. Germline values: CDR1 MNHNS, CDR2 SASEGT. The length of the CDR3 is 14 residues. The CDR3 here is CASSFDSESYEQYF. The CDR3 DNA is TGTGCCAGCAGTTTTGATAGCGAGTCCTACGAGCAGTACTTC.

This clone has only one observation. The CDR3 nucleotides are TGTGCCAGCGGGGGCCCAACAGGGTCTGGAAACACCATATATTTT. Encoded protein: CASGGPTGSGNTIYF. The gene calls are TRBV28 and TRBJ1-3, with D perhaps TRBD1 (6 bases). The CDR3 is made up of 15 amino acids. Trimming stripped 8 bases from V and 1 base from J, with 15 bases between. Germline V CDR1 and CDR2: MDHEN, SYDVKM.

This clone was seen at least ten times. The chain couples TRBV28 to TRBJ2-7, with 7 bases lining up with TRBD2. The CDR3 sequence is 14 residues long. Trimming at V came to 6 bases and at J to 3 bases, leaving 8 bases not matched to a gene. Looked up from germline, CDR1 is MDHEN and CDR2 is SYDVKM. The CDR3 nucleotides read TGTGCCAGCAGACCCAGCGGGAACCTCTACGAGCAGTACTTC. Its protein product is CASRPSGNLYEQYF.

This clone appeared a few times. The V and J genes are TRBV29-1 and TRBJ2-2; no clear D gene. This CDR3 comprises 12 residues. Germline loops: CDR1 SQVTM, CDR2 ANQGSEA. The V gene lost 7 bases and the J gene lost 5 bases, with 11 bases spanning the gap. The CDR3 DNA reads as TGCAGCGCCTGGGCGAGAACCGGGGAGCTGTTTTTT. It translates to CSAWARTGELFF.

This clone was seen only a few times. The chain employs TRBV11-2 and TRBJ2-3; 11 positions match TRBD2. Germline-derived CDR1 and CDR2 are SGHAT and FQNNGV. CDR3 length: 16 amino acids. With V trimmed by 5 bases and J by 4 bases, 8 bases remained unmatched. The CDR3 protein is CASSKTTSGSSDTQYF. CDR3 bases: TGTGCCAGCAGCAAGACCACTAGCGGGAGTTCAGATACGCAGTATTTT.